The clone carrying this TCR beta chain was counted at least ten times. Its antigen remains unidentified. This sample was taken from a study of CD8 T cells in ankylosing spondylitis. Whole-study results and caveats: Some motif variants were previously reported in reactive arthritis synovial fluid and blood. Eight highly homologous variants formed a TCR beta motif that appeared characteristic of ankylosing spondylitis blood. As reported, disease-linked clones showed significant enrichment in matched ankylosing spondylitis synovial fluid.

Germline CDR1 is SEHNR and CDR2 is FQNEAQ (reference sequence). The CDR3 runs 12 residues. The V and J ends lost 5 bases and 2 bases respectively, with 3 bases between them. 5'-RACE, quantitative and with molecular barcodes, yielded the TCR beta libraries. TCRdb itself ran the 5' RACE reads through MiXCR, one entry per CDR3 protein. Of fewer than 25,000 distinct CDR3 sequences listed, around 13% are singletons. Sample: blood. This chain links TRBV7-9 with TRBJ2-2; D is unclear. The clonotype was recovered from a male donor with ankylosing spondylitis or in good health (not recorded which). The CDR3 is CASSTNTGELFF. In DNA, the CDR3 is TGTGCCAGCAGCACTAACACCGGGGAGCTGTTTTTT.